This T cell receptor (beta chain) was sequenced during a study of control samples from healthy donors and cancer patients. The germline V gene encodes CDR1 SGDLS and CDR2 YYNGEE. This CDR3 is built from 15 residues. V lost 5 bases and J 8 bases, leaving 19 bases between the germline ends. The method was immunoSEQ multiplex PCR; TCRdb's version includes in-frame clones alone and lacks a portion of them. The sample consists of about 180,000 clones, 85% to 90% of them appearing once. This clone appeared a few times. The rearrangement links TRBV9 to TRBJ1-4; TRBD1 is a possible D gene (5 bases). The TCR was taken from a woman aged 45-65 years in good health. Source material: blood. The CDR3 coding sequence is TGTGCCAGCAGTCGTAGAGAGGGACTGCAGGAAAAACTGTTTTTT. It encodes CASSRREGLQEKLFF.